This TCR beta chain was retrieved from a study of blood T cells in healthy people across ages. Donor samples were obtained from healthy Caucasian individuals from Russia, aged about 6 to 95. Each donor's blood draw was 7.5 to 10 milliliters of peripheral blood. Next came a second PCR, run for about 7 to 12 cycles, which used a sample-barcoded 5' primer along with a J-beta primer mix. Each cDNA molecule, via a template-switch adaptor with 12 random nucleotides, was tagged. Each single sample gave us at least 2.5 million CDR3-containing paired-end reads. TCRdb analysed the 5' RACE reads with MiXCR anew, one entry per CDR3 protein. This repertoire shows about 1.4 million distinct CDR3 sequences, around 59% found once; its top ten account for over 5.5%. Trimming cost V 2 bases and J 9 bases; bases outside gene matches: 6. This CDR3 is 16 amino acids long. Germline CDR1 ENHRY, CDR2 SYGVKD.

This clonotype was sampled from a young man in good health. Material for sequencing was blood. This chain connects TRBV10-3 to TRBJ2-1; the match to TRBD2 covers 14 bases. The CDR3 nucleotides are TGTGCCATCAGTGAGCCGGGACTAGCGGGGGACAGTGAGCAGTTCTTC. Its protein product is CAISEPGLAGDSEQFF.